The rows below give T cell receptor beta chains drawn from one sample of a study of T cell responses to AZD1222 COVID-19 vaccine. Generated by immunoSEQ multiplex PCR, the TCRdb table keeps only in-frame clones and is missing some. The sample holds more than 60,000 clones, about nine tenths seen once. The input for sequencing was peripheral blood, taken 28 days after the second AZD1222 dose. The receptors were sampled from an adult who received the AZD1222 COVID-19 vaccine. CDR3s include the opening cysteine and the closing phenylalanine or tryptophan. The order of the fields is J gene, V gene, clone size, D gene, CDR3 length, CDR3 protein, CDR3 DNA. A D gene is named only where the DNA matches it firmly. Clone size is shown for a subset of rows, as once, few, many or a class of expanded clone.

TRBJ1-2	TRBV7-3	-	-	15	CASSINGGSYYGYTF	TGTGCCAGCAGCATCAACGGCGGGAGTTACTATGGCTACACCTTC
TRBJ2-7	TRBV3-1/TRBV3-2	few	-	15	CASSEGRTSNYEQYF	TGTGCCAGCAGCGAAGGTCGGACTTCCAACTACGAGCAGTACTTC
TRBJ1-1	TRBV6-5	-	-	13	CASSPHVEIEAFF	TGTGCCAGCAGCCCCCACGTCGAAATTGAAGCTTTCTTT
TRBJ2-7	TRBV3-1/TRBV3-2	-	-	16	CASSQIIEVRCYEQYF	TGTGCCAGCAGCCAGATTATTGAGGTCAGGTGCTACGAGCAGTACTTC
TRBJ2-5	TRBV5-1	-	TRBD1	15	CASSLTGGWLETQYF	TGCGCCAGCAGCTTGACAGGGGGCTGGTTAGAGACCCAGTACTTC
TRBJ1-1	TRBV15	-	-	14	CATSRRDLNTEAFF	TGTGCCACCAGCAGGAGGGACCTGAACACTGAAGCTTTCTTT
TRBJ1-5	TRBV12-3/TRBV12-4	-	-	12	CASCPNNQPQHF	TGTGCCAGCTGCCCGAATAATCAGCCCCAGCATTTT
TRBJ2-3	TRBV21-1	-	-	10	CAGLTDTQYF	TGTGCCGGCCTCACAGATACGCAGTATTTT
TRBJ2-3	TRBV5-1	-	-	14	CASRIWVGADTQYF	TGCGCCAGCAGAATCTGGGTGGGGGCAGATACGCAGTATTTT
TRBJ1-1	TRBV19	-	-	13	CASIPEGNTEAFF	TGTGCCAGTATCCCCGAAGGGAACACTGAAGCTTTCTTT
TRBJ2-3	TRBV9	-	-	14	CASSPGGGPDTQYF	TGTGCCAGCAGCCCGGGCGGGGGCCCAGATACGCAGTATTTT
TRBJ1-2	TRBV7-3	-	-	8	CATRSYTF	TGTGCCACCCGGAGCTACACCTTC
TRBJ1-1	TRBV29-1	-	-	12	CSAGGGATEAFF	TGCAGCGCTGGAGGGGGGGCAACTGAAGCTTTCTTT
TRBJ2-1	TRBV6-2/TRBV6-3	-	-	13	CASSYGRVNEQFF	TGTGCCAGCAGTTACGGGCGGGTCAATGAGCAGTTCTTC
TRBJ2-7	TRBV30	-	TRBD1	12	CAWGTENYEQYF	TGTGCCTGGGGGACAGAAAACTACGAGCAGTACTTC
TRBJ1-4	TRBV29-1	-	-	13	CSVHREGNEKLFF	TGCAGCGTCCACAGGGAGGGTAATGAAAAACTGTTTTTT
TRBJ2-5	TRBV11-2	-	TRBD2	18	CASSLTPRQRGRNETQYF	TGTGCCAGCAGCTTAACCCCTCGGCAGCGGGGTAGGAACGAGACCCAGTACTTC
TRBJ1-5	TRBV7-2	-	-	17	CASSLAMGVAGNQPQHF	TGTGCCAGCAGCTTAGCAATGGGGGTTGCGGGAAATCAGCCCCAGCATTTT
TRBJ1-6	TRBV5-5	few	-	14	CASSTGPDNSPLHF	TGTGCCAGCAGCACGGGACCGGATAATTCACCCCTCCACTTT
TRBJ1-1	TRBV6-5	-	-	13	CASSIQGNTEAFF	TGTGCCAGCAGTATACAGGGGAACACTGAAGCTTTCTTT
TRBJ1-1	TRBV19	-	-	15	CASSPLSGSNTEAFF	TGTGCCAGTAGTCCGTTATCGGGATCGAACACTGAAGCTTTCTTT
TRBJ2-1	TRBV12-5	-	-	15	CASGLPPLGGGEQFF	TGTGCTAGTGGTTTGCCCCCCCTGGGGGGGGGCGAGCAGTTCTTC
TRBJ2-3	TRBV28	few	TRBD2	15	CASSLGTSGADTQYF	TGTGCCAGCAGTCTCGGGACTAGCGGGGCAGATACGCAGTATTTT
TRBJ1-2	TRBV3-1/TRBV3-2	-	-	15	CASSQERQGSGGYTF	TGTGCCAGCAGCCAAGAAAGGCAGGGAAGTGGTGGCTACACCTTC
TRBJ1-4	TRBV11-2	-	-	15	CASSLDWGSGEKLFF	TGTGCCAGCAGCTTAGATTGGGGTTCTGGCGAAAAACTGTTTTTT
TRBJ1-2	TRBV18	-	TRBD1	15	CASSPTGQGDYGYTF	TGTGCCAGCTCACCAACGGGACAGGGAGACTATGGCTACACCTTC
TRBJ2-6	TRBV24-1	-	TRBD1	19	CATSDPRTGMVAGANVLTF	TGTGCTACCAGTGATCCCCGGACAGGGATGGTTGCTGGGGCCAACGTCCTGACTTTC
TRBJ2-1	TRBV6-6	-	-	15	CASSYSRTVYNEQFF	TGTGCCAGCAGTTACTCGCGAACAGTCTACAATGAGCAGTTCTTC
TRBJ1-6	TRBV27	-	TRBD1	14	CASRRDRNNSPLHF	TGTGCCAGCAGACGGGACAGAAATAATTCACCCCTCCACTTT
TRBJ2-5	TRBV3-1/TRBV3-2	-	-	14	CASSLSGTQETQYF	TGTGCCAGCAGCCTATCCGGGACACAAGAGACCCAGTACTTC
TRBJ2-3	TRBV21-1	-	-	16	CASRGLAGENTDTQYF	TGTGCCAGCAGGGGGTTAGCGGGGGAGAACACAGATACGCAGTATTTT
TRBJ1-5	TRBV6-2/TRBV6-3	-	TRBD1	15	CASSQQGARNQPQHF	TGTGCCAGCAGCCAACAGGGGGCTCGCAATCAGCCCCAGCATTTT
TRBJ1-2	TRBV29-1	-	-	14	CSVEGGAGYYGYTF	TGCAGCGTTGAAGGAGGGGCCGGGTACTATGGCTACACCTTC